The 6 T cell receptor beta chains below were found in one sample sequenced in a study of shared clonotypes between healthy human individuals. Clones were read by immunoSEQ multiplex PCR, and TCRdb kept only the in-frame ones, dropping some. The sample shows over a million clones, roughly 96% of them seen only once. Sequencing used naive CD4+ T cells sorted from blood. The subset was: CD45RA+ positively selected. Receptor source: a man under 40 in good health.

V is TRBV28 and J is TRBJ2-3; D is tentatively TRBD1 or TRBD2 (5 bases each). This CDR3 contains 12 residues. Trimming stripped 7 bases from V and 2 bases from J, with 7 bases between. The germline V gene encodes CDR1 MDHEN and CDR2 SYDVKM. CDR3 in amino acids: CASTGATDTQYF. CDR3 bases: TGTGCCAGCACCGGGGCCACAGATACGCAGTATTTT. Based on the CDR3 plus reference TRBV28 and TRBJ2-3, the full variable domain is DVKVTQSSRYLVKRTGEKVFLECVQDMDHENMFWYRQDPGLGLRLIYFSYDVKMKEKGDIPEGYSVSREKKERFSLILESASTNQTSMYLCASTGATDTQYFGPGTRLTVL.

This chain links TRBV14 with TRBJ1-1, with D hard to call. In germline, CDR1 is SGHDN, CDR2 FVKESK. Trimming cost V 4 bases and J 6 bases, with 18 bases left between them. The CDR3 has 15 residues. This CDR3 is CASSPLSGLVSEAFF. The CDR3 coding sequence is TGTGCCAGCAGCCCCCTGTCCGGGTTAGTGTCTGAAGCTTTCTTT.

This chain connects TRBV5-8 to TRBJ1-1; D uncertain. Germline V gene lookup returns CDR1 SGHTS and CDR2 YDEGEE. This CDR3 region has 15 residues. V lost 1 base and J lost 4, with 14 bases in between. The CDR3 nucleotides are TGTGCCAGCAGCTTGAGATCCGGGGAAGTCACTGAAGCTTTCTTT. Translated: CASSLRSGEVTEAFF.

The chain carries TRBV27 and TRBJ2-1; 11 bases are shared with TRBD2. Germline CDR1 MNHEY, CDR2 SMNVEV (reference sequence). The CDR3 runs 16 residues. The V segment lost 3 bases and the J segment 5 bases; nucleotides outside the gene matches: 6. CDR3 DNA sequence: TGTGCCAGCAGTTTCCTGACTAGCGGGATTAACAATGAGCAGTTCTTC. Its protein is CASSFLTSGINNEQFF.

The chain combines TRBV20-1 with TRBJ2-7; D unresolved. The V end was cut by 4 bases, the J end by 2 bases, with 6 bases between. CDR3 size: 11 residues. Germline CDR1 reads DFQATT; CDR2 reads SNEGSKA (reference sequence). The CDR3 spells CSAILTYEQYF. The DNA for the CDR3 is TGCAGTGCTATATTGACCTACGAGCAGTACTTC.

This sequence joins TRBV28 and TRBJ2-1; a weak D match, TRBD1 (5 bases). Trimming took off 5 bases at V and 3 bases at J, with 11 bases between the two ends. Germline V gene data show CDR1 as MDHEN and CDR2 as SYDVKM. The CDR3 totals 14 residues. The CDR3 here is CASSQQEIYNEQFF. The CDR3 DNA follows: TGTGCCAGCAGTCAACAGGAGATCTACAATGAGCAGTTCTTC.